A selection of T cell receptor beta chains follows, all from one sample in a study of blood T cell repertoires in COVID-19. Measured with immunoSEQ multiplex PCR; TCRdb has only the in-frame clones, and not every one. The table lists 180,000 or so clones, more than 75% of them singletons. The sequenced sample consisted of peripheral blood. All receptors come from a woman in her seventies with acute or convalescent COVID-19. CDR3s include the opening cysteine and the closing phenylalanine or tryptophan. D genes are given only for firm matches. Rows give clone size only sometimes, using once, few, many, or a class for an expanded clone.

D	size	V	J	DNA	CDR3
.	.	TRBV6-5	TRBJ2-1	TGTGCCAGCATCACGGACAGTATATCCTACAATGAGCAGTTCTTC	CASITDSISYNEQFF
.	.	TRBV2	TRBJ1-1	TGTGCCAGCAGTGAAGGTGGGGGCGCGAGCACTGAAGCTTTCTTT	CASSEGGGASTEAFF
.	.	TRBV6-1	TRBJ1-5	TGTGCCAGCAGTGAATACGAAGGGGGTCAGCCCCAGCATTTT	CASSEYEGGQPQHF
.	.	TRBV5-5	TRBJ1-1	TGTGCCAGCAGCTCATTTCAGTTCCTCCGGGAGAACACTGAAGCTTTCTTT	CASSSFQFLRENTEAFF
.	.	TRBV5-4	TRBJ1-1	TGTGCCAGCAGCCCCCAGGCGGGGACGGGGAACACTGAAGCTTTCTTT	CASSPQAGTGNTEAFF
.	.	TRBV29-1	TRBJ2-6	TGCAGCGTGGGGGCAACTGGGGCCAACGTCCTGACTTTC	CSVGATGANVLTF
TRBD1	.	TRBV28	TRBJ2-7	TGTGCCAGCAGTTTGGACAGGCCACCCTACGAGCAGTACTTC	CASSLDRPPYEQYF
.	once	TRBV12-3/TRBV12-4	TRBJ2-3	TGTGCCAGCAGTTTAGTCCCGGATACGCAGTATTTT	CASSLVPDTQYF
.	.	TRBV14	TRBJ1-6	TGTGCCAGCAGCCAATCTACAGGGATTAATTCACCCCTCCACTTT	CASSQSTGINSPLHF
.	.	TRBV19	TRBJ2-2	TGTGCCAGTAAAACCGCGACGAACACCGGGGAGCTGTTTTTT	CASKTATNTGELFF
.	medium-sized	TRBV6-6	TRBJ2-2	TGTGCCAGCAGTCATCCGGGACAAGCGAACACCGGGGAGCTGTTTTTT	CASSHPGQANTGELFF
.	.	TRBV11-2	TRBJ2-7	TGTGCCAGCAGCTTAGATCTCGGCAGGGTCGGCGAGCAGTACTTC	CASSLDLGRVGEQYF
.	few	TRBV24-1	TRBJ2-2	TGTGCCACCAGTGACTACGCATTTGGGAACACCGGGGAGCTGTTTTTT	CATSDYAFGNTGELFF
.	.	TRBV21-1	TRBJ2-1	TGTGCCAGCAGCAAAACTCGCCAGGGGAACAATGAGCAGTTCTTC	CASSKTRQGNNEQFF
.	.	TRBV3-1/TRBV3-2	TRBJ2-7	TGTGCCAGCAGCCCGGACGGGGAAGGAGATGGGCAGTACTTC	CASSPDGEGDGQYF
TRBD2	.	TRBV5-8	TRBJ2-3	TGTGCCAGCAGCTTGGGACTAGCGGGAGAGATAGATACGCAGTATTTT	CASSLGLAGEIDTQYF
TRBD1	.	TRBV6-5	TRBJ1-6	TGTGCCAGCAGTTCGGGACAGGGCAATTCACCCCTCCACTTT	CASSSGQGNSPLHF
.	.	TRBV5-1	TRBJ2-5	TGCGCCAGCAGCACCACAGGGTCGGGAGAGACCCAGTACTTC	CASSTTGSGETQYF
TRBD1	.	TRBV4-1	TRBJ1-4	TGCGCCAGCAGCCCAGATACAGGGGGCGGAAGGAAACTGTTTTTT	CASSPDTGGGRKLFF
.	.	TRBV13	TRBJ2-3	TGTGCCAGCAGTTCTGGGACTCGCACAGATACGCAGTATTTT	CASSSGTRTDTQYF
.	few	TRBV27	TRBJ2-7	TGTGCCAGCAGTTTATCCCCAGGGTCGACCTACGAGCAGTACTTC	CASSLSPGSTYEQYF
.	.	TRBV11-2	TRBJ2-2	TGTGCCAGCAGAAGGGGCGGTGGTGACACCGGGGAGCTGTTTTTT	CASRRGGGDTGELFF
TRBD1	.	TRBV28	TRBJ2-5	TGTGCCAGCAGTCGCGACAGGGTCCAAGAGACCCAGTACTTC	CASSRDRVQETQYF
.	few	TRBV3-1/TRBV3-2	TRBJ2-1	TGTGCCAGCAGCCCATTAGGACTGGCTGACTACAATGAGCAGTTCTTC	CASSPLGLADYNEQFF
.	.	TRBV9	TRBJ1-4	TGTGCCAGCGGCGGAGGAGGTAATGAAAAACTGTTTTTT	CASGGGGNEKLFF
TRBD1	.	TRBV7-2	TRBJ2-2	TGTGCCAGCAGCGGGGGACAGCCGACCGGGGAGCTGTTTTTT	CASSGGQPTGELFF
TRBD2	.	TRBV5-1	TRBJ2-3	TGCGCCAGCAGCTTGGGTTGGCTAGCGGGGGGCACAGATACGCAGTATTTT	CASSLGWLAGGTDTQYF
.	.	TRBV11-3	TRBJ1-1	TGTGCCAGCAGCTTAGGAGAGGGCACTGAAGCTTTCTTT	CASSLGEGTEAFF
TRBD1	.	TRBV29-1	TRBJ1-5	TGCAGCGTCGGCGACAGGGGCGGCAATCAGCCCCAGCATTTT	CSVGDRGGNQPQHF
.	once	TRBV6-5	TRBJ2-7	TGTGCCAGCAGTTCGCGCTACGAGCAGTACTTC	CASSSRYEQYF
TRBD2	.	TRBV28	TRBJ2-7	TGTGCCAGCACGGGGGGGTACGAGCAGTACTTC	CASTGGYEQYF
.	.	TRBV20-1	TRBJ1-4	TGCAGTGCTAGTGATAACGGACATGGGGCTGAAAAACTGTTTTTT	CSASDNGHGAEKLFF
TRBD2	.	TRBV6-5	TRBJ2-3	TGTGCCAGCAGTTTTACCTCGGGGGGAGATACGCAGTATTTT	CASSFTSGGDTQYF
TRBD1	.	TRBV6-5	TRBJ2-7	TGTGCCAGCAGCCCAGACAGGGCGGATTACGAGCAGTACTTC	CASSPDRADYEQYF
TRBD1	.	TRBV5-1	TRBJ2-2	TGCGCCAGCAGCTTTAACCCGGGACAGGGGAACACCGGGGAGCTGTTTTTT	CASSFNPGQGNTGELFF
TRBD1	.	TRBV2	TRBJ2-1	TGTGCCAGCAGTGAGGCGACAGGGGTAGCTGAGCAGTTCTTC	CASSEATGVAEQFF
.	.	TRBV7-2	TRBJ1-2	TGTGCCAGCAGCTTAGAGAGGGTTGGGTATGGCTACACCTTC	CASSLERVGYGYTF
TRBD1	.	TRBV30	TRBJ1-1	TGTGCCTGGGGACAGGATGCCGAGACTGAAGCTTTCTTT	CAWGQDAETEAFF
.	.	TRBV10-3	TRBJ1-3	TGTGCCATCAGTGCATGGGGCAATCACTCTGGAAACACCATATATTTT	CAISAWGNHSGNTIYF
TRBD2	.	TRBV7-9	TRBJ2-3	TGTGCCAGCAGCTCGGGGGGAGCGGCACTGGGTACGCAGTATTTT	CASSSGGAALGTQYF
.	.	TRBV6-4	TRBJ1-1	TGTGCCAGCAGTAGCTCAAGAGCCACTGAAGCTTTCTTT	CASSSSRATEAFF
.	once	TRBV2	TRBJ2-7	TGTGCCAGCAGTGATCTCCCTAGCGTCCCCTACGAGCAGTACTTC	CASSDLPSVPYEQYF
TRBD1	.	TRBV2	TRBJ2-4	TGTGCCAGCAGGCCGGGACAGGGTAGCATTCAGTACTTC	CASRPGQGSIQYF